This TCR beta chain was sequenced in a study of blood T cell repertoires in COVID-19. Overall study context: The cDNA or gDNA used as material had been derived from T cells, B-cell-depleted T cells, or PBMCs.

In the authors' methods: Nucleated cell counts were estimated from reference gene primer amplification. Assay: immunoSEQ multiplex PCR; the TCRdb copy retains only in-frame clones and omits some. V and J calls plus clone size are reproduced from that table; the DNA served to infer D and trimming. This sample has roughly 200,000 clones; roughly four fifths occur once, and the top ten carry about 13%. This TCR came from a man in his fifties or sixties who had recovered from COVID-19. The sample comprised peripheral blood.

The CDR3 DNA is TGCGCCAGCAGCCCGGGGGGGGAGCAGCCCCAGCATTTT. Translation gives CASSPGGEQPQHF. The rearrangement uses TRBV5-1 and TRBJ1-5; possibly TRBD1 for D (5 bases). CDR1 SGHRS and CDR2 YFSETQ come from the germline V gene. V lost 4 bases and J 7 bases, leaving 12 bases between the germline ends. The CDR3 contains 13 residues.